Reported below is one TCR beta chain. Antigen specificity is unknown. The data stem from a study of shared clonotypes between healthy human individuals. As for the study in general: The donor pool was made up of two women and a few men aged 18 to 49. Study-level findings and limits: Shared clonotypes across all four donors exceeded non-shared ones in generation probability.

The CDR3 runs to 14 residues. V shed 5 bases and J shed 2 bases, with 12 bases lying between them. Germline CDR1 SNHLY, CDR2 FYNNEI. Here immunoSEQ multiplex PCR was the method, and the copy in TCRdb shows in-frame clones only, minus some. Counted here are some 1,100,000 clones, around three quarters occurring once; the ten biggest clones make up about 0.52%. Sample: memory CD4+ T cells from PBMCs. The sample's subset: CD45RA-negative fraction. This sequence originates from a man aged 18 to 29 in good health. Some clones in this sample may be carry-over from other donors' samples. This sequence joins TRBV2 and TRBJ1-2; TRBD1 might be the D (5 bases). CDR3 in DNA: TGTGCCAGCAGTCCCGGGACGGCCAACTATGGCTACACCTTC. Translated, it gives CASSPGTANYGYTF.